These T cell receptor beta chains were read from a single sample in a study of shared T cell receptors in the human thymus. Profiling relied on immunoSEQ multiplex PCR, and the TCRdb table lists in-frame clones only, not all of them. Of roughly 550,000 clones in the sample, about 80% are singletons; the top ten hold about 0.014%. The same sample was also studied in work on human thymus T cells.

The source material was thymocytes. These receptors were collected from a boy under three years old with a congenital heart defect. The CDR3 runs from the conserved cysteine through the conserved F or W. D genes are given only for firm matches. Not every row has a clone size; where given, it reads once, few, many or a size class.

17 TRBD1 TRBJ1-1 TRBV4-3 . TGCGCCAGCAGCCGGGGACAGGGTGAACTTTGGGACACTGAAGCTTTCTTT CASSRGQGELWDTEAFF
21 . TRBJ1-1 TRBV4-3 few TGCGCCAGCAGCCAAGGTAGGGGAAGTAGTGGGGGGAGCCTATTAAGGACTGAAGCTTTCTTT CASSQGRGSSGGSLLRTEAFF
15 TRBD1 TRBJ2-2 TRBV6-6 few TGTGCCAGCACAATGACAGGGGTGGACACCGGGGAGCTGTTTTTT CASTMTGVDTGELFF
16 TRBD1 TRBJ2-1 TRBV11-2 once TGTGCCAGCAGCCACAACCGGGGACAGAGGAACAATGAGCAGTTCTTC CASSHNRGQRNNEQFF
12 TRBD1 TRBJ1-1 TRBV2 . TGTGCCAGGGGAACAGGGGGGACTGAAGCTTTCTTT CARGTGGTEAFF
16 . TRBJ2-7 TRBV5-6 once TGTGCCAGCAGCACAAACGACAGGAATAGCTCCTACGAGCAGTACTTC CASSTNDRNSSYEQYF
14 . TRBJ1-5 TRBV18 few TGTGCCAGCTCCTCCGGCGGGGCCAATCAGCCCCAGCATTTT CASSSGGANQPQHF
17 TRBD2 TRBJ2-7 TRBV27 . TGTGCCAGCAGTTTATTAGGCCCGGGACTAGTAGGCTACGAGCAGTACTTC CASSLLGPGLVGYEQYF
18 TRBD2 TRBJ2-7 TRBV9 . TGTGCCAGCAGCGTAGGGCTTCAAGATAGCGGGAGTTCCTACGAGCAGTACTTC CASSVGLQDSGSSYEQYF
13 TRBD2 TRBJ2-5 TRBV5-6 . TGTGCCAGCAGCAACCACGGGGCGGGGGAGCAGTACTTC CASSNHGAGEQYF
15 . TRBJ2-7 TRBV5-6 . TGTGCCAGCAGCTTTGGGCTTTCGAGCTCCTACGAGCAGTACTTC CASSFGLSSSYEQYF
13 . TRBJ2-3 TRBV6-1 . TGTGCCAGCAGTGAGCGCAGCACAGATACGCAGTATTTT CASSERSTDTQYF
15 . TRBJ2-7 TRBV4-3 . TGCGCCAGCAGCCAAGATATACGCCTACCCATCGGGCAGTACTTC CASSQDIRLPIGQYF
14 . TRBJ2-5 TRBV27 . TGTGCCAGCAGTTACAACAGGGTTCAAGAGACCCAGTACTTC CASSYNRVQETQYF
15 TRBD1 TRBJ1-5 TRBV2 . TGTGCCAGCAGCCGCACAGGGGGCTGGGGTCAGCCCCAGCATTTT CASSRTGGWGQPQHF
17 . TRBJ2-1 TRBV4-2 . TGTGCCAGCAGCCATTCCAGGTATACTAGCCCCATCAATGAGCAGTTCTTC CASSHSRYTSPINEQFF
15 . TRBJ2-7 TRBV10-2 . TGCGCCAGCAGACCAAGCTACAGCAACTCCTACGAGCAGTACTTC CASRPSYSNSYEQYF
14 TRBD2 TRBJ2-7 TRBV5-4 few TGTGCCAGCAGCTTCGGCGGGAGAATTTACGAGCAGTACTTC CASSFGGRIYEQYF
17 . TRBJ2-1 TRBV27 few TGTGCCAGCAGTCCCCTGGACAGTCTTGGATCCTACAATGAGCAGTTCTTC CASSPLDSLGSYNEQFF
18 TRBD1 TRBJ1-1 TRBV28 . TGTGCCAGCAGTTGGGTGGCCGGGACAGGGGATAGGAACACTGAAGCTTTCTTT CASSWVAGTGDRNTEAFF
17 TRBD2 TRBJ2-7 TRBV14 . TGTGCCAGCAGCCAAGATGGACCGCGGGGGAGCTCCTACGAGCAGTACTTC CASSQDGPRGSSYEQYF
15 . TRBJ2-7 TRBV19 . TGTGCCAGTAGTATAGAGGGCGGGGCCCCCTACGAGCAGTACTTC CASSIEGGAPYEQYF
15 . TRBJ2-7 TRBV5-6 . TGTGCCAGCTACCTTAGGGCAGGGTCCCCCTACGAGCAGTACTTC CASYLRAGSPYEQYF
14 TRBD1 TRBJ1-1 TRBV19 . TGTGCCAGTAGTAGACAGGGGTCGAACACTGAAGCTTTCTTT CASSRQGSNTEAFF
14 . TRBJ1-5 TRBV10-3 . TGTGCCATCAGTGAATGCAGGGCGCATCAGCCCCAGCATTTT CAISECRAHQPQHF
13 . TRBJ2-7 TRBV4-1 . TGCGCCAGCAGCCAAGACCCAACCTACGAGCAGTACTTC CASSQDPTYEQYF
16 TRBD1 TRBJ2-5 TRBV27 . TGTGCCAGCAGTTTAGCCCGGGACAGGGGGGGAGAGACCCAGTACTTC CASSLARDRGGETQYF
14 TRBD1 TRBJ2-1 TRBV2 once TGTGCCAGCAGTCCCCGGGACAGGGCCTATGAGCAGTTCTTC CASSPRDRAYEQFF
15 . TRBJ1-4 TRBV7-6 . TGTGCCAGCAGCTACCGGACAGATATCAATGAAAAACTGTTTTTT CASSYRTDINEKLFF
14 TRBD1 TRBJ1-1 TRBV4-3 . TGCGCCAGCAGCCTGACGGACAGGGGCCTTGAAGCTTTCTTT CASSLTDRGLEAFF
18 TRBD2 TRBJ2-1 TRBV2 . TGTGCCAGCAGTGATTGGCGGGAGGTCCCTTTACAAAACAATGAGCAGTTCTTC CASSDWREVPLQNNEQFF
13 . TRBJ1-1 TRBV15 . TGTGCCACCAGCAGACCGCGGAGCACTGAAGCTTTCTTT CATSRPRSTEAFF
17 TRBD1 TRBJ1-5 TRBV27 . TGTGCCAGCAGTCAGAAAGGCGGGACAGGGCAAGGACAGCCCCAGCATTTT CASSQKGGTGQGQPQHF
13 . TRBJ2-7 TRBV30 . TGTGCCTGGACGCCGGACTCGGAGGGCGAGCAGTACTTC CAWTPDSEGEQYF
16 TRBD1 TRBJ2-2 TRBV4-2 once TGTGCCAGCAGCCATGACGACAGGGCGTCCACCGGGGAGCTGTTTTTT CASSHDDRASTGELFF
19 . TRBJ2-7 TRBV14 . TGTGCCAGCAGCCAAGGTATCACAGACCCTCATTTCTTTACCTACGAGCAGTACTTC CASSQGITDPHFFTYEQYF
15 TRBD2 TRBJ2-3 TRBV29-1 . TGCAGCGTTGAAGAACTAGCGAAGAGCACAGATACGCAGTATTTT CSVEELAKSTDTQYF
17 TRBD2 TRBJ2-5 TRBV4-2 . TGTGCCAGCAGCCAAGGTCTGGGGGAGGGCCGATTGCAGACCCAGTACTTC CASSQGLGEGRLQTQYF
16 . TRBJ1-5 TRBV28 . TGTGCCAGCAGTGCCCGACAGGAGGAGGGCAATCAGCCCCAGCATTTT CASSARQEEGNQPQHF
12 TRBD1 TRBJ1-2 TRBV30 few TGTGCCTGGAGTCCGGACAGGGGGCGCTTCACCTTC CAWSPDRGRFTF
11 TRBD2 TRBJ2-3 TRBV20-1 . TGCAGTGTGCCTAGCGGGAGTACGCAGTATTTT CSVPSGSTQYF
19 TRBD2 TRBJ2-5 TRBV4-1 . TGCGCCAGCAGCCAAGATAGAGGGCTGGTTGCGGGAGCGGGGGAGACCCAGTACTTC CASSQDRGLVAGAGETQYF
14 TRBD2 TRBJ2-1 TRBV6-4 . TGTGCCAGCAGTGACGGAGCGGGAGGGCATGAGCAGTTCTTC CASSDGAGGHEQFF
11 TRBD2 TRBJ2-4 TRBV19 . TGTGCCAGTATTGCGGGAGACATTCAGTACTTC CASIAGDIQYF
17 . TRBJ2-4 TRBV4-1 . TGCGCCAGCACACCGGCGGAGCTAGAGAGTACCAAAAACATTCAGTACTTC CASTPAELESTKNIQYF
15 TRBD2 TRBJ2-3 TRBV27 . TGTGCCAGCAGATTAGCGGGATTGGGCACAGATACGCAGTATTTT CASRLAGLGTDTQYF
15 . TRBJ1-2 TRBV7-9 . TGTGCCAGCAGCCCCCGACCCAGGGCGAACTATGGCTACACCTTC CASSPRPRANYGYTF